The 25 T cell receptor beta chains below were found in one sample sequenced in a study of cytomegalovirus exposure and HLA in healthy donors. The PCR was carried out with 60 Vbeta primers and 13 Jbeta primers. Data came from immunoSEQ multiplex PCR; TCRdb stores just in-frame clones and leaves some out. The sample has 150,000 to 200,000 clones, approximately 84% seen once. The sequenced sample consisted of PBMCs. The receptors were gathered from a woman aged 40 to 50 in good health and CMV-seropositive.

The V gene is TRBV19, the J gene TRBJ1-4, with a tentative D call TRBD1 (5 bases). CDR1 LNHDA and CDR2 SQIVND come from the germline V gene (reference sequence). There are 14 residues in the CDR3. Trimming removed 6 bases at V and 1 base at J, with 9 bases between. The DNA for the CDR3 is TGTGCCAGTAGACCGGGGGGAACTAATGAAAAACTGTTTTTT. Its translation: CASRPGGTNEKLFF.

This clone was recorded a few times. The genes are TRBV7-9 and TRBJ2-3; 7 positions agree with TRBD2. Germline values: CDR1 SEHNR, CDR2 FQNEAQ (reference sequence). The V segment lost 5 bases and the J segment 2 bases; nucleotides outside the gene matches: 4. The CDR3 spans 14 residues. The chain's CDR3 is CASSASGNTDTQYF. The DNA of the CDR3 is TGTGCCAGCAGCGCTAGCGGAAACACAGATACGCAGTATTTT.

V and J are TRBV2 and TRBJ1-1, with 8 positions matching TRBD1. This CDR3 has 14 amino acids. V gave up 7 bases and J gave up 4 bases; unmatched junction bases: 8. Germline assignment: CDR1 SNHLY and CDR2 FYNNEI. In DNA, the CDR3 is TGTGCCAGCACCGAGAGGACAGGGCCCACTGAAGCTTTCTTT. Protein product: CASTERTGPTEAFF.

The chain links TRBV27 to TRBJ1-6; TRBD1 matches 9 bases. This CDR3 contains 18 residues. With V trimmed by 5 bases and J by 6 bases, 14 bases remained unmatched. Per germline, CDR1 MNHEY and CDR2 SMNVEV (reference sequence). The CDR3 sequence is CASSGFMTGGTGNSPLHF. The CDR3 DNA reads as TGTGCCAGCAGTGGTTTTATGACAGGGGGAACCGGTAATTCACCCCTCCACTTT.

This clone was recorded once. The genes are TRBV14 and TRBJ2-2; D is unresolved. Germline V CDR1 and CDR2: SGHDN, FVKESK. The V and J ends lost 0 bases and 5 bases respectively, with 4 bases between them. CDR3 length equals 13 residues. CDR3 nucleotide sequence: TGTGCCAGCAGCCAAGATATAACCGGGGAGCTGTTTTTT. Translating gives CASSQDITGELFF.

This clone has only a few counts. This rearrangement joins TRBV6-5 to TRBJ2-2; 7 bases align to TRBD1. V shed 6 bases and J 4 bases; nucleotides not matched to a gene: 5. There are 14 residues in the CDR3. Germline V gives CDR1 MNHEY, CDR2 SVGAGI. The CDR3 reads CASRATGVTGELFF. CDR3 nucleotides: TGTGCCAGCAGAGCTACAGGGGTCACCGGGGAGCTGTTTTTT.

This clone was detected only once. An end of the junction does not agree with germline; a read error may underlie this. CDR3 nucleotide sequence: TGCGCCAGCAGCGGGGGGGGACTAGCGGGCATCTCTGGGGCCAACGGCCTGACTTTC. Encoded protein: CASSGGGLAGISGANGLTF. The chain carries TRBV5-1 and TRBJ2-6; TRBD2 agrees at 12 bases. Germline values: CDR1 SGHRS, CDR2 YFSETQ. The CDR3 is 19 residues long.

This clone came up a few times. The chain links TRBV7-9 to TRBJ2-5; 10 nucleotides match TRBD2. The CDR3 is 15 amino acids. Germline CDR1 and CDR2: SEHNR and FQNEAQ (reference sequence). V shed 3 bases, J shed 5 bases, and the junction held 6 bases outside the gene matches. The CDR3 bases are TGTGCCAGCAGCTTTGATAGCGGGGGGTCTGAGACCCAGTACTTC. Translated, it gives CASSFDSGGSETQYF.

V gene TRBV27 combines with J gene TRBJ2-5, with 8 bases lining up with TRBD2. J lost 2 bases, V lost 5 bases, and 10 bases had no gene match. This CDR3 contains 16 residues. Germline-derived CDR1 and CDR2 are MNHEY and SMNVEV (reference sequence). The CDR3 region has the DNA TGTGCCAGCAGTCCGGGGGGGACCGGCGTACAAGAGACCCAGTACTTC. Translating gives CASSPGGTGVQETQYF.

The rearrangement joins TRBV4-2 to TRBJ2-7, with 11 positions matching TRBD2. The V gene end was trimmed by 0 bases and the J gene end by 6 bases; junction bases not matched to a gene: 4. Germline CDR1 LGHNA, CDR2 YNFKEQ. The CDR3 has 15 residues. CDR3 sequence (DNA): TGTGCCAGCAGCCAAGATACTAGCGGGGGAGGCGAGCAGTACTTC. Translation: CASSQDTSGGGEQYF.

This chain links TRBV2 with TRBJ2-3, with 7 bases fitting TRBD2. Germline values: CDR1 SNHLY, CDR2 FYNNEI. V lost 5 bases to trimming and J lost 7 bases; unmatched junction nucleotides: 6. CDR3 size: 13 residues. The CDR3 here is CASSLERENTQYF. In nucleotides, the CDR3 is TGTGCCAGCAGTCTTGAGCGGGAAAATACGCAGTATTTT. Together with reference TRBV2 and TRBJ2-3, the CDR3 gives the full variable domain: EPEVTQTPSHQVTQMGQEVILRCVPISNHLYFYWYRQILGQKVEFLVSFYNNEISEKSEIFDDQFSVERPDGSNFTLKIRSTKLEDSAMYFCASSLERENTQYFGPGTRLTVL.

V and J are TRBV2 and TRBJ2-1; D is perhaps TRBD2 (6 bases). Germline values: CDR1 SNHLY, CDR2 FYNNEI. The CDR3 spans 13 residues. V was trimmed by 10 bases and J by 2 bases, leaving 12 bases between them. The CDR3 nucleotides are TGTGCCACAGGGCGGGGACCCTACAATGAGCAGTTCTTC. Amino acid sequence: CATGRGPYNEQFF. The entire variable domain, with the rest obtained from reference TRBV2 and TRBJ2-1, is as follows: EPEVTQTPSHQVTQMGQEVILRCVPISNHLYFYWYRQILGQKVEFLVSFYNNEISEKSEIFDDQFSVERPDGSNFTLKIRSTKLEDSAMYFCATGRGPYNEQFFGPGTRLTVL.

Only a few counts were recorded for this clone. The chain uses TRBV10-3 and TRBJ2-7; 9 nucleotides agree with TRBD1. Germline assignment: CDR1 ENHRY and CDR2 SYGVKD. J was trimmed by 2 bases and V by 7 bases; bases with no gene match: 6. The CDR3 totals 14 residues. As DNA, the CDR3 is TGTGCCATCACTCGGGACAGGGAAACCTACGAGCAGTACTTC. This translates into CAITRDRETYEQYF.

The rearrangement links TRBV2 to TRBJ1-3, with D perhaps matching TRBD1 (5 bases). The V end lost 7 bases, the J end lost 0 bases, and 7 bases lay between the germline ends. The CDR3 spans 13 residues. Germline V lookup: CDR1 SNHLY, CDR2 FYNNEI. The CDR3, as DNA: TGTGCCAGCACTAGGGGCTCTGGAAACACCATATATTTT. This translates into CASTRGSGNTIYF. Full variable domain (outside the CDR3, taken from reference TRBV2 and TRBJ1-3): EPEVTQTPSHQVTQMGQEVILRCVPISNHLYFYWYRQILGQKVEFLVSFYNNEISEKSEIFDDQFSVERPDGSNFTLKIRSTKLEDSAMYFCASTRGSGNTIYFGEGSWLTVV.

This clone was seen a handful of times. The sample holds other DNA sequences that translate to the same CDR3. The DNA for the CDR3 is TGTGCCAGCAGCTTAGCGGGGGCGGAGACCCAGTACTTC. Translation gives CASSLAGAETQYF. The gene calls are TRBV7-9 and TRBJ2-5; tentative D call: TRBD1 (6 bases). The CDR3 spans 13 residues. Germline V gene data show CDR1 as SEHNR and CDR2 as FQNEAQ (reference sequence). V dropped 0 bases and J dropped 5 bases, with 7 bases sitting between them. The variable domain in full, with the rest retrieved from reference TRBV7-9 and TRBJ2-5, is DTGVSQNPRHKITKRGQNVTFRCDPISEHNRLYWYRQTLGQGPEFLTYFQNEAQLEKSRLLSDRFSAERPKGSFSTLEIQRTEQGDSAMYLCASSLAGAETQYFGPGTRLLVL.

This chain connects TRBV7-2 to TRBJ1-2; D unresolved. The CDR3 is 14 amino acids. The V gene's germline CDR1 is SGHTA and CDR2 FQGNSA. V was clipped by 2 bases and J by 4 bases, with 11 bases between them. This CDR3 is CASSLNRGSYGYTF. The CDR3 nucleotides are TGTGCCAGCAGCTTAAATCGGGGATCCTATGGCTACACCTTC.

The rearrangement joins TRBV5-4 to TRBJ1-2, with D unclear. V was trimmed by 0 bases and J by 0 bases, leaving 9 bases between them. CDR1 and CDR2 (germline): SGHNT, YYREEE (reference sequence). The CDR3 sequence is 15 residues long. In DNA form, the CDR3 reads TGTGCCAGCAGCTTGGGCAGGTACCCTAACTATGGCTACACCTTC. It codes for CASSLGRYPNYGYTF.

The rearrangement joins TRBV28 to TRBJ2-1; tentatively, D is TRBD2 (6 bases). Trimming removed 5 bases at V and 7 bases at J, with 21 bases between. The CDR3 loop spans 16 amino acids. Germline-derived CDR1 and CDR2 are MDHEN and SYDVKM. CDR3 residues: CASSPPKGRTWNEQFF. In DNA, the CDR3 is TGTGCCAGCAGTCCCCCCAAGGGGAGGACATGGAATGAGCAGTTCTTC.

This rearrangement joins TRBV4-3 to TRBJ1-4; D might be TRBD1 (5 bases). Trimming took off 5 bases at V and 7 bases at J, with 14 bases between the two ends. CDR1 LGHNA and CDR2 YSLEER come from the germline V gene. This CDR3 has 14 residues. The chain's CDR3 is CASSSRGGTEKLFF. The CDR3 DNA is TGCGCCAGCAGCTCTCGTGGAGGGACTGAAAAACTGTTTTTT.

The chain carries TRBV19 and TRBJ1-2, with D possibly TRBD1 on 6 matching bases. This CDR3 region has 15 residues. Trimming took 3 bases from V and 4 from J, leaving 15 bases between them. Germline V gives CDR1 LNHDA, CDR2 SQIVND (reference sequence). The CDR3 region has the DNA TGTGCCAGTAGTATTTCAGGGGAGATCGGCTATGGCTACACCTTC. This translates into CASSISGEIGYGYTF. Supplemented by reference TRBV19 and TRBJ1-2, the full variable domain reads DGGITQSPKYLFRKEGQNVTLSCEQNLNHDAMYWYRQDPGQGLRLIYYSQIVNDFQKGDIAEGYSVSREKKESFPLTVTSAQKNPTAFYLCASSISGEIGYGYTFGSGTRLTVV.

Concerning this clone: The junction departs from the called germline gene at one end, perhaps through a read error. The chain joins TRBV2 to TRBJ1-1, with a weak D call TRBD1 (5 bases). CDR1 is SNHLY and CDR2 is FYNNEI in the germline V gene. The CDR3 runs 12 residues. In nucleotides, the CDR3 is TGTGCCAGCAGTGCGCCTCCCGACAGAGGAGGGTTT. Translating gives CASSAPPDRGGF. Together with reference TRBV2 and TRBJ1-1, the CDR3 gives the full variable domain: EPEVTQTPSHQVTQMGQEVILRCVPISNHLYFYWYRQILGQKVEFLVSFYNNEISEKSEIFDDQFSVERPDGSNFTLKIRSTKLEDSAMYFCASSAPPDRGGFGQGTRLTVV.

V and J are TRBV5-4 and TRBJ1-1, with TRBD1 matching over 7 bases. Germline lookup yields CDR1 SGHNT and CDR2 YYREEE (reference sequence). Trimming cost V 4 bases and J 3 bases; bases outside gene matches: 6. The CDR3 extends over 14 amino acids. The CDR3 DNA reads TGTGCCAGCAGCAGGGGGCGCGCGGACACTGAAGCTTTCTTT. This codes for CASSRGRADTEAFF. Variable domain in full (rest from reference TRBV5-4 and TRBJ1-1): ETGVTQSPTHLIKTRGQQVTLRCSSQSGHNTVSWYQQALGQGPQFIFQYYREEENGRGNFPPRFSGLQFPNYSSELNVNALELDDSALYLCASSRGRADTEAFFGQGTRLTVV.

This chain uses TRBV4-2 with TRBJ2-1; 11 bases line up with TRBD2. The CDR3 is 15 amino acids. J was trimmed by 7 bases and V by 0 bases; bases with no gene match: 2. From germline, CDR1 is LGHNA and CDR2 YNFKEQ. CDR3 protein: CASSQEPSGGNEQFF. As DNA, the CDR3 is TGTGCCAGCAGCCAAGAGCCTAGCGGGGGGAATGAGCAGTTCTTC.

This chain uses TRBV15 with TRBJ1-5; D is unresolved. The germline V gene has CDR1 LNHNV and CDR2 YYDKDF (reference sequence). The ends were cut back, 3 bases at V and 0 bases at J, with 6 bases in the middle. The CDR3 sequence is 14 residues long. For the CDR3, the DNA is TGTGCCACCAGCAGGGTAGATAGCAATCAGCCCCAGCATTTT. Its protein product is CATSRVDSNQPQHF.

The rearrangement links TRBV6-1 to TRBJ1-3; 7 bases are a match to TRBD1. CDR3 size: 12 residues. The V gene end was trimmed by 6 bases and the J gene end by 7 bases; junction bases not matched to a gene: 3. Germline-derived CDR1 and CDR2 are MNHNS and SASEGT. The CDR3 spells CASRTGSNTIYF. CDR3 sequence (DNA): TGTGCCAGCAGGACAGGGAGCAACACCATATATTTT.